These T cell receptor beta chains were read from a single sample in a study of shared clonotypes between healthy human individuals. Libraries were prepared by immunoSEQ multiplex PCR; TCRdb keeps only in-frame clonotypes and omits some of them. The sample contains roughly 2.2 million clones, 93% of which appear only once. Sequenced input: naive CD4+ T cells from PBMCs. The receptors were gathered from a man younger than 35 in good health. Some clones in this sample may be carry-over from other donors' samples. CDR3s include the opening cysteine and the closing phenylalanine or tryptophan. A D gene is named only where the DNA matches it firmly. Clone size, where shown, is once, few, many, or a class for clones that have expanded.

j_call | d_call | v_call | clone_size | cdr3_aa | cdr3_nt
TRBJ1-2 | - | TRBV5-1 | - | CASSLLAGPGYTF | TGCGCCAGCAGCCTGCTGGCCGGCCCGGGCTACACCTTC
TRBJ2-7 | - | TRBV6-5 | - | CASSYRLGLSYEQYF | TGTGCCAGCAGTTACCGACTGGGACTTTCCTACGAGCAGTACTTC
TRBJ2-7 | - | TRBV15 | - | CATSRAPSFAYEQYF | TGTGCCACCAGCAGAGCCCCTAGCTTCGCCTACGAGCAGTACTTC
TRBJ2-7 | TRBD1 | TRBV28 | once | CASSLPPGTGNFYEQYF | TGTGCCAGCAGTTTACCACCCGGGACAGGGAATTTCTACGAGCAGTACTTC
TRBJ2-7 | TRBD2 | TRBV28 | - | CASRIAGDVSYEQYF | TGTGCCAGCAGAATAGCGGGAGATGTCTCCTACGAGCAGTACTTC
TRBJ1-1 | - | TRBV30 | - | CAWSVAGAGGGTEAFF | TGTGCCTGGAGTGTGGCAGGGGCTGGTGGTGGCACTGAAGCTTTCTTT
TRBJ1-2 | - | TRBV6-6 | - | CASTATPGYGYTF | TGTGCCAGCACGGCAACCCCAGGGTATGGCTACACCTTC
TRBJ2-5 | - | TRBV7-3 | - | CASSLTGQHQETQYF | TGTGCCAGCAGCTTAACCGGACAGCACCAAGAGACCCAGTACTTC
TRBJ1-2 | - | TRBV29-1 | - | CSVEDSNAGVYGYTF | TGCAGCGTTGAAGATTCAAACGCAGGGGTCTATGGCTACACCTTC
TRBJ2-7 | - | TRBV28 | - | CASSSGQLSSYEQYF | TGTGCCAGCAGTTCCGGACAACTTAGCTCCTACGAGCAGTACTTC
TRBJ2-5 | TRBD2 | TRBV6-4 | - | CASSDSPQREVETQYF | TGTGCCAGCAGTGACTCCCCACAGCGGGAGGTGGAGACCCAGTACTTC
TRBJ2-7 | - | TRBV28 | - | CASRSGGVSSYEQYF | TGTGCCAGCAGGTCCGGCGGGGTAAGCTCCTACGAGCAGTACTTC
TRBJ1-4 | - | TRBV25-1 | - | CASSGSRGGIENEKLFF | TGTGCCAGCAGTGGGTCCAGGGGAGGTATCGAAAATGAAAAACTGTTTTTT
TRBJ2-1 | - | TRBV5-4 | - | CASSPVGEIDEQFF | TGTGCCAGCAGCCCGGTGGGAGAAATAGATGAGCAGTTCTTC
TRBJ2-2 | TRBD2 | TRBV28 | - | CASRLAGAVGELFF | TGTGCCAGCAGACTAGCGGGAGCGGTAGGGGAGCTGTTTTTT
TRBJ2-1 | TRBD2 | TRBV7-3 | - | CASSLEGLAGRGGHEQFF | TGTGCCAGCAGCTTAGAGGGACTAGCGGGGAGAGGGGGCCATGAGCAGTTCTTC
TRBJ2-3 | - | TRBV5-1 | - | CASSSADSYTDTQYF | TGCGCCAGCAGCTCAGCGGACAGTTACACAGATACGCAGTATTTT
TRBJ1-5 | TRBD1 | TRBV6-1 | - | CASRTGGNSNQPQHF | TGTGCCAGCAGAACAGGGGGGAATAGCAATCAGCCCCAGCATTTT
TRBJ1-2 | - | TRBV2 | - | CASSRAGGDYGYTF | TGTGCCAGCAGCCGGGCCGGCGGCGACTATGGCTACACCTTC
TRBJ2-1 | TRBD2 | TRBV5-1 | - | CASSLEGGRGSEQFF | TGCGCCAGCAGCTTGGAAGGCGGGAGGGGCAGTGAGCAGTTCTTC
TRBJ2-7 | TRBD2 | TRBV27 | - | CASGQSGTSGTPYEQYF | TGTGCCAGTGGTCAATCCGGGACTAGCGGAACACCCTACGAGCAGTACTTC
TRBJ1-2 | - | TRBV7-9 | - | CASSYTRGGNGYTF | TGTGCCAGCAGCTACACCCGGGGAGGGAATGGCTACACCTTC
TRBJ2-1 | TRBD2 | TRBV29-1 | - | CSVNTLGGSSYNEQFF | TGCAGCGTTAATACTCTGGGCGGGAGCTCCTACAATGAGCAGTTCTTC
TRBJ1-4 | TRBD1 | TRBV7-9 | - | CASSATGRSEKLFF | TGTGCCAGCAGCGCGACAGGGAGAAGTGAAAAACTGTTTTTT
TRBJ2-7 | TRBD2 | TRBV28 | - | CASRTSGRDPYEQYF | TGTGCCAGCAGGACTAGCGGGAGAGATCCCTACGAGCAGTACTTC
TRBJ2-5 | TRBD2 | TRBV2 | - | CASSPGLAGDQYF | TGTGCCAGCAGTCCGGGACTAGCCGGAGACCAGTACTTC
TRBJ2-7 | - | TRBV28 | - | CATSIGGSHSYEQYF | TGTGCCACCTCAATTGGGGGGTCTCACTCCTACGAGCAGTACTTC
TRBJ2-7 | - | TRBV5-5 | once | CASSIPQGPEQYF | TGTGCCAGCAGCATACCACAGGGTCCCGAGCAGTACTTC
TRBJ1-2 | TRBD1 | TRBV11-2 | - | CASSFAGTAANYGYTF | TGTGCCAGCAGCTTCGCCGGGACAGCAGCTAACTATGGCTACACCTTC
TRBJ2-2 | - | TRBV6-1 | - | CASMRRDTGELFF | TGTGCCAGCATGAGACGGGACACCGGGGAGCTGTTTTTT
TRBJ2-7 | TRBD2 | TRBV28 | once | CASSPPVGVAGAQYF | TGTGCCAGCAGTCCTCCCGTGGGGGTAGCGGGAGCGCAGTACTTC
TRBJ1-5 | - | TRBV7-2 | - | CASSLVGRGVQPQHF | TGTGCCAGCAGCTTAGTGGGCAGGGGAGTTCAGCCCCAGCATTTT
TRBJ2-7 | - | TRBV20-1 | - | CSARGGHEQYF | TGCAGTGCTAGAGGGGGCCACGAGCAGTACTTC
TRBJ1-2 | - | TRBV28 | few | CASSPPSVYSYGYTF | TGTGCCAGCAGTCCACCTTCTGTGTATTCCTATGGCTACACCTTC
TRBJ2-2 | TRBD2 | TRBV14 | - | CASSQDVVGLAGNTGELFF | TGTGCCAGCAGCCAAGATGTTGTTGGGCTAGCGGGAAACACCGGGGAGCTGTTTTTT
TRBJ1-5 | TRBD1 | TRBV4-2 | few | CASSQGWTGGLPQHF | TGTGCCAGCAGCCAAGGATGGACAGGGGGTCTGCCCCAGCATTTT
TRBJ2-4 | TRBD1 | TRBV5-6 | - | CASSSDRAPYGNIQYF | TGTGCCAGCAGTTCGGACAGGGCCCCGTATGGTAACATTCAGTACTTC
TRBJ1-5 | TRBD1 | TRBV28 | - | CASSSPSGGTNSNQPQHF | TGTGCCAGCAGTTCCCCCTCAGGGGGCACAAATAGCAATCAGCCCCAGCATTTT
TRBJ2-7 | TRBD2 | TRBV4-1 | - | CASSQEVFGLAGVEQYF | TGCGCCAGCAGCCAAGAGGTATTCGGACTAGCGGGAGTCGAGCAGTACTTC
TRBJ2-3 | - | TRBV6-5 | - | CASSYAGHSAQYF | TGTGCCAGCAGTTACGCCGGACACTCGGCGCAGTATTTT
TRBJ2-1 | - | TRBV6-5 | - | CASTQPGSGEQFF | TGTGCCAGCACCCAACCAGGGAGCGGTGAGCAGTTCTTC
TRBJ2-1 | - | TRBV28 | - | CASSTGTPQKKYNEQFF | TGTGCCAGCAGCACCGGGACCCCCCAAAAAAAATACAATGAGCAGTTCTTC
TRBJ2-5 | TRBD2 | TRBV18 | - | CASSPSTSGSLTETQYF | TGTGCCAGCTCACCATCGACTAGCGGGAGCTTAACCGAGACCCAGTACTTC
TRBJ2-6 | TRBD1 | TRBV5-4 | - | CASSPRDRPSGANVLTF | TGTGCCAGCAGCCCAAGGGACAGACCTTCTGGGGCCAACGTCCTGACTTTC
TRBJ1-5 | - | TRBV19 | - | CASSILRTSGNQPQHF | TGTGCCAGTAGTATTCTGCGGACATCGGGCAATCAGCCCCAGCATTTT